These T cell receptor beta chains were read from a single sample in a study of response to subunit inactivated influenza vaccine. TCRdb processed the RT-PCR reads anew with MiXCR; each CDR3 protein has one entry. Of hundreds of thousands of distinct CDR3 sequences in the sample, approximately 15% were seen once. The source material was PBMCs from blood, sampled around two weeks before vaccination. The source is a man aged 50 or older who received an inactivated influenza vaccine. The CDR3 runs from the conserved cysteine through the conserved F or W. Fields, in order: clone size, J gene, V gene, D gene, CDR3 protein, CDR3 DNA. A D gene is named only where the DNA matches it firmly. Only some rows state a clone size, as once, few, many or a class for expanded clones.

many	TRBJ2-5	TRBV25-1	TRBD2	CAISRGAGEETQYF	TGTGCCATCTCGCGGGGGGCTGGCGAAGAGACCCAGTACTTC
few	TRBJ1-2	TRBV28	-	CASSRDPGPLGRYGYTF	TGTGCCAGCAGTCGTGACCCGGGACCACTCGGCCGCTATGGCTACACCTTC
few	TRBJ2-2	TRBV10-3	-	CAVSPGDTGELFF	TGTGCCGTCTCACCAGGGGACACCGGGGAGCTGTTTTTT
-	TRBJ2-2	TRBV6-2/TRBV6-3	TRBD2	CASSRLAGSANTGELFF	TGTGCCAGCAGTCGATTAGCGGGATCCGCGAACACCGGGGAGCTGTTTTTT
-	TRBJ2-1	TRBV5-6	-	CASSLRERESFF	TGTGCCAGCAGCTTGAGGGAGAGGGAAAGCTTCTTC
few	TRBJ2-2	TRBV24-1	-	CATSDPGHSTGELFF	TGTGCCACCAGTGACCCGGGACACAGCACCGGGGAGCTGTTTTTT
few	TRBJ1-2	TRBV29-1	-	CSVGGSDGYTF	TGCAGCGTGGGGGGTTCAGATGGCTACACCTTC
few	TRBJ2-5	TRBV7-2	-	CASTQGGGEETQYF	TGTGCCAGCACCCAGGGAGGGGGCGAAGAGACCCAGTACTTC
few	TRBJ1-5	TRBV4-1	-	CASSNPGANQPQHF	TGCGCCAGCAGCAACCCGGGTGCTAATCAGCCCCAGCATTTT
-	TRBJ2-7	TRBV20-1	-	CSARDFRDFSYEQYF	TGCAGTGCTAGAGATTTCCGGGACTTCTCCTACGAGCAGTACTTC
many	TRBJ2-1	TRBV9	-	CASSVEAVLIGEQFF	TGTGCCAGCAGCGTGGAAGCGGTACTAATAGGGGAGCAGTTCTTC
-	TRBJ2-1	TRBV24-1	TRBD1	CATSESTGNEQFF	TGTGCCACCAGTGAGTCGACAGGGAATGAGCAGTTCTTC
-	TRBJ1-3	TRBV15	-	CATSRDSGELGNTIYF	TGTGCCACCAGCAGAGATTCGGGGGAGCTTGGAAACACCATATATTTT
many	TRBJ2-7	TRBV11-2	-	CASSLSGGLNEQYF	TGTGCCAGCAGCTTATCTGGGGGATTGAACGAGCAGTACTTC
few	TRBJ1-1	TRBV6-5	TRBD1	CASSYSPDRETMNTEAFF	TGTGCCAGCAGTTACTCGCCAGACAGGGAGACCATGAACACTGAAGCTTTCTTT
many	TRBJ2-1	TRBV10-3	-	CAIQQGFGLHEQFF	TGTGCCATTCAGCAGGGATTTGGTTTGCATGAGCAGTTCTTC
many	TRBJ1-6	TRBV28	-	CASSFLKKDSPLHF	TGTGCCAGCAGTTTCCTCAAGAAGGACTCACCCCTCCACTTT
few	TRBJ2-1	TRBV4-2	TRBD2	CASSQRTSGGASNEQFF	TGTGCCAGCAGCCAACGGACTAGCGGGGGGGCAAGTAATGAGCAGTTCTTC
few	TRBJ2-3	TRBV5-1	TRBD2	CASSLASSGDTQYF	TGCGCCAGCAGCTTGGCATCTAGCGGGGATACGCAGTATTTT
-	TRBJ2-7	TRBV7-9	-	CASRSDGERVEQYF	TGTGCCAGCAGATCCGACGGGGAGAGGGTCGAGCAGTACTTC
-	TRBJ1-3	TRBV18	-	CASSPEGENTIYF	TGTGCCAGCTCACCGGAAGGAGAAAACACCATATATTTT
few	TRBJ2-2	TRBV20-1	-	CSARHLDTGELFF	TGCAGTGCTAGACATCTGGACACCGGGGAGCTGTTTTTT
-	TRBJ2-2	TRBV29-1	TRBD2	CSVRGGRYTGELFF	TGCAGCGTCCGCGGGGGGCGGTACACCGGGGAGCTGTTTTTT
many	TRBJ1-2	TRBV11-2	-	CASSRREGRDYGYTF	TGTGCCAGCAGCCGGCGAGAGGGGCGGGACTATGGCTACACCTTC
many	TRBJ1-5	TRBV9	-	CASSPVPDRNQPQHF	TGTGCCAGCAGCCCAGTACCGGACAGAAATCAGCCCCAGCATTTT
-	TRBJ2-3	TRBV4-2	-	CASSQDLLQAADYQYF	TGTGCCAGCAGCCAAGATTTACTGCAGGCGGCCGATTATCAGTATTTT
many	TRBJ2-2	TRBV12-3/TRBV12-4	-	CASSLMRITNTGELFF	TGTGCCAGCAGTTTAATGAGGATTACGAACACCGGGGAGCTGTTTTTT
-	TRBJ2-1	TRBV6-2/TRBV6-3	TRBD2	CASSLAGGMENEQFF	TGTGCCAGCAGTTTAGCGGGGGGGATGGAAAATGAGCAGTTCTTC
-	TRBJ2-7	TRBV4-2	-	CASSQVYGSGMSYEQYF	TGTGCCAGCAGCCAAGTATATGGGTCGGGTATGAGCTACGAGCAGTACTTC
many	TRBJ2-5	TRBV27	TRBD1	CASKRQGAKTQYF	TGTGCCAGCAAGCGACAGGGGGCTAAGACCCAGTACTTC
few	TRBJ2-7	TRBV9	TRBD2	CASSGPGLETNEQYF	TGTGCCAGCAGCGGTCCGGGACTAGAGACCAACGAGCAGTACTTC
-	TRBJ2-4	TRBV20-1	-	CSARDYESAQNIQYF	TGCAGTGCTAGAGATTACGAGAGTGCTCAAAACATTCAGTACTTC
-	TRBJ1-2	TRBV5-1	TRBD1	CASSLSSQGSYGYTF	TGCGCCAGCAGCTTATCTTCACAGGGGTCCTATGGCTACACCTTC
-	TRBJ2-3	TRBV7-2	-	CASSTKGGASTDTQYF	TGTGCCAGCAGCACAAAGGGGGGGGCTAGCACAGATACGCAGTATTTT
few	TRBJ2-3	TRBV4-3	-	CASSQDRPGGKDTQYF	TGCGCCAGCAGCCAAGATAGGCCAGGGGGGAAGGATACGCAGTATTTT
few	TRBJ1-4	TRBV5-1	-	CASSLAGRRDEKLFF	TGCGCCAGCAGCTTGGCCGGGAGGCGCGATGAAAAACTGTTTTTT
-	TRBJ1-4	TRBV7-9	-	CASSLGGPREKLFF	TGTGCCAGCAGCTTAGGGGGGCCTCGTGAAAAACTGTTTTTT
many	TRBJ2-1	TRBV7-2	TRBD2	CASSPNPGGVEQFF	TGTGCCAGCAGCCCAAATCCGGGAGGAGTTGAGCAGTTCTTC
many	TRBJ2-1	TRBV5-1	TRBD1	CASSRGQDNEQFF	TGCGCCAGCAGCCGGGGACAGGACAATGAGCAGTTCTTC
-	TRBJ2-7	TRBV15	TRBD1	CATANKDRTKSYEQYF	TGTGCCACCGCAAACAAGGACAGGACGAAATCCTACGAGCAGTACTTC